The present TCR beta chain was sequenced within a study of T cell responses to AZD1222 COVID-19 vaccine. J was trimmed by 6 bases and V by 3 bases; bases with no gene match: 12. Germline CDR1 is MGHRA and CDR2 is YSYEKL. The CDR3 covers 16 residues. On this clone itself: Its antigen is undetermined.

Sequencing was performed with immunoSEQ multiplex PCR; in TCRdb, only in-frame clones are kept and a portion is missing. The sample lists approximately 200,000 clones; under 95% were seen once. Study outcomes and limitations: Baseline testing showed seropositivity in only five or six AZD1222 recipients. Dominant CD4 TCR responses targeted spike regions 160-218 and 743-854. Clonal diversity was possibly underestimated, and the donors were mostly white British, with more females.

This receptor was identified in an adult who received the AZD1222 COVID-19 vaccine. The chain joins TRBV4-1 to TRBJ2-3, with TRBD1 identical over 7 bases. The input for sequencing was peripheral blood, taken 28 days after the second AZD1222 dose. The CDR3 DNA follows: TGCGCCAGCAGCCAGGGTCTTCGGCAGGGGGTCGATACGCAGTATTTT. Translated, it gives CASSQGLRQGVDTQYF.